The rows below give T cell receptor beta chains drawn from one sample of a study of beta chain features in type 1 diabetes. The table came from immunoSEQ multiplex PCR; TCRdb's copy has only in-frame clones and leaves some out. The sample lists 500,000 to 700,000 clones, 15% to 18% occurring once. Sequenced material: naive CD4+ T cells from blood. All receptors derive from a young man in good health. Both conserved end residues are trimmed from each CDR3. Fields, in order: CDR3 protein, V gene, clone size, D gene, J gene. The D gene is left open where the match is weak. Clone size is given for some rows only: seen once, a few or many times, or a class if the clone is expanded.

ASSFTLQGFEQY TRBV7-3 few NA TRBJ2-7
ASSLTANYGYT TRBV6-5 NA NA TRBJ1-2
ASSYSVDRPQY TRBV6-5 NA TRBD1 TRBJ2-7
ASSTRGDYGYT TRBV5-5 few NA TRBJ1-2
ASTTYRTSGIWELF TRBV19 NA TRBD2 TRBJ2-2
AIRAGTGGNEQF TRBV10-3 NA TRBD2 TRBJ2-1
ASRDAGGYGYT TRBV7-3 NA TRBD1 TRBJ1-2
ASSPPGGLSSYEQY TRBV18 NA NA TRBJ2-7
ASTRDREFAPLH TRBV5-6 NA TRBD1 TRBJ1-6
SVDPRDRADTQY TRBV29-1 NA TRBD1 TRBJ2-3
ATRHDRVLHSAGYT TRBV15 NA TRBD1 TRBJ1-2
ASSLRQGGTGELF TRBV11-3 few NA TRBJ2-2
ASSHLREGAEAF TRBV4-1 few NA TRBJ1-1
ASSPGIGAGEQY TRBV18 few NA TRBJ2-7
ASSFLESTEQF TRBV7-7 few NA TRBJ2-1
ASSLDRGRANEQF TRBV7-2 NA TRBD2 TRBJ2-1
ASSLTRGSEQY TRBV7-7 NA NA TRBJ2-7
ASSADRPYQPQH TRBV2 NA NA TRBJ1-5
ASSVYGRAISETQY TRBV9 NA TRBD2 TRBJ2-5
ASAGGKSGLF TRBV28 NA NA TRBJ1-4
ASSLVPLAYETQY TRBV7-2 NA NA TRBJ2-5
ASSLPGGPAEAF TRBV28 few NA TRBJ1-1
ASSQLRRQSRNYGYT TRBV7-2 NA NA TRBJ1-2
ATGVDEQF TRBV10-3 few NA TRBJ2-1